This T cell receptor beta chain was documented in a study of T cell changes during pregnancy in multiple sclerosis. The table came from immunoSEQ multiplex PCR; TCRdb's copy has only in-frame clones and leaves some out. This table holds around 100,000 clones, roughly 90% found once. The TCR comes from a female donor with multiple sclerosis, enrolled in a pregnancy study. The sequences come from peripheral blood, collected in the third trimester of pregnancy.

In nucleotides, the CDR3 is TGTGCCAGTAGTATGGGGCGTGGGTCTGGCTACACCTTC. Residues: CASSMGRGSGYTF. The chain links TRBV19 to TRBJ1-2; the D gene is possibly TRBD1 (5 bases). CDR3 length equals 13 residues. Germline V CDR1 and CDR2: LNHDA, SQIVND (reference sequence). V was cut by 3 bases and J by 7 bases, with 12 bases left in between.